Each of the 16 T cell receptor beta chains below was sequenced from the same sample in a study of T cells in tuberculosis (dated by TCRdb to the late 2010s). The library was built by means of the immunoSEQ multiplex PCR assay. Entries here come from immuneACCESS through TCRdb and include only in-frame sequences with V and J called. Some clones fail to appear in such tables; in the studies checked, an unresolved V gene covers under half of the shortfall, and the cause of the remainder is unknown. This sample lists roughly 35,000 clones; approximately 93% were detected once. About 7.5% of the sample lies in the top ten. Material for sequencing was PBMCs. Receptors were obtained from a donor aged 5-35 years with latent tuberculosis or without tuberculosis infection.

The chain recombines TRBV6-1 with TRBJ1-2, with 8 bases fitting TRBD1. The J segment lost 7 bases and the V segment lost 4 bases, leaving 8 bases of the junction unmatched. The germline V gene has CDR1 MNHNS and CDR2 SASEGT. The CDR3 has 14 residues. CDR3 in amino acids: CASSVGTGQAGYTF. CDR3 nucleotide sequence: TGTGCCAGCAGTGTTGGGACAGGCCAAGCTGGCTACACCTTC.

The chain links TRBV6-4 to TRBJ2-3; D is unclear. Trimming took 4 bases from V and 0 from J, leaving 5 bases between them. Per germline, CDR1 MRHNA and CDR2 SNTAGT. This CDR3 is built from 13 residues. The CDR3 region has the DNA TGTGCCAGCAGTGGTTCTAGCACAGATACGCAGTATTTT. Translated: CASSGSSTDTQYF.

This clone has only one observation. This chain uses TRBV5-1 with TRBJ1-3; TRBD1 might be the D (5 bases). Germline lookup yields CDR1 SGHRS and CDR2 YFSETQ. The CDR3 is 16 amino acids. V was pared by 2 bases and J by 0 bases, with 12 bases between. This CDR3 is CASSFRGDLSGNTIYF. The CDR3 DNA reads as TGCGCCAGCAGCTTTCGGGGGGACCTCTCTGGAAACACCATATATTTT. The variable domain in full, with the rest retrieved from reference TRBV5-1 and TRBJ1-3, is KAGVTQTPRYLIKTRGQQVTLSCSPISGHRSVSWYQQTPGQGLQFLFEYFSETQRNKGNFPGRFSGRQFSNSRSEMNVSTLELGDSALYLCASSFRGDLSGNTIYFGEGSWLTVV.

The V call is TRBV18, the J call TRBJ2-1; TRBD2 might be the D (6 bases). The CDR3 totals 15 residues. Germline assignment: CDR1 KGHSH and CDR2 LQKENI. Trimming removed 2 bases at V and 4 bases at J, with 12 bases between. The CDR3 region has the DNA TGTGCCAGCTCACCAACAACTAGCCGATACAATGAGCAGTTCTTC. It codes for CASSPTTSRYNEQFF. The full variable domain, in which reference TRBV18 and TRBJ2-1 provide the parts outside the CDR3, is NAGVMQNPRHLVRRRGQEARLRCSPMKGHSHVYWYRQLPEEGLKFMVYLQKENIIDESGMPKERFSAEFPKEGPSILRIQQVVRGDSAAYFCASSPTTSRYNEQFFGPGTRLTVL.

The CDR3 sequence: CASSLVGEYEQYF. The DNA of the CDR3 is TGTGCCAGCAGCTTAGTGGGAGAATACGAGCAGTACTTC. The V gene is TRBV7-2, the J gene TRBJ2-7; possible D gene TRBD2, 5 bases. The CDR3 sequence is 13 residues long. V lost 1 base, J lost 4 bases, and 8 bases lay in between. Germline CDR1 reads SGHTA; CDR2 reads FQGNSA.

This chain uses TRBV23-1 with TRBJ1-2, with D possibly TRBD1 on 5 matching bases. TRBV23-1 belongs to the ORF category, with a function that is uncertain. Trimming stripped 6 bases from V and 5 bases from J, with 16 bases between. The CDR3 sequence is 14 residues long. CDR3 sequence reads: CASRKRQPLYGYTF. CDR3 DNA sequence: TGCGCCAGCAGGAAGAGACAGCCCCTGTATGGCTACACCTTC.

The chain employs TRBV14 and TRBJ1-2, with D uncertain. In germline, CDR1 is SGHDN, CDR2 FVKESK. V shed 0 bases and J shed 8 bases, with 16 bases lying between them. CDR3 length equals 15 residues. In DNA form, the CDR3 reads TGTGCCAGCAGCCAAGAGAAAAGAGGATACGGGGGCTACACCTTC. As protein: CASSQEKRGYGGYTF. Combining the CDR3 with reference TRBV14 and TRBJ1-2 gives the whole variable domain EAGVTQFPSHSVIEKGQTVTLRCDPISGHDNLYWYRRVMGKEIKFLLHFVKESKQDESGMPNNRFLAERTGGTYSTLKVQPAELEDSGVYFCASSQEKRGYGGYTFGSGTRLTVV.

The chain combines TRBV7-8 with TRBJ1-2; D unclear. The CDR3 has 18 amino acids. The germline CDR1 and CDR2 sequences are SGHVS and FQNEAQ. V lost 5 bases, J lost 0 bases, and 22 bases lay in between. CDR3 coding DNA: TGTGCCAGCAGCCTCTTAACTGACCCTCGACTAACTAACTATGGCTACACCTTC. Amino acid sequence: CASSLLTDPRLTNYGYTF. Supplemented by reference TRBV7-8 and TRBJ1-2, the full variable domain reads GAGVSQSPRYKVAKRGQDVALRCDPISGHVSLFWYQQALGQGPEFLTYFQNEAQLDKSGLPSDRFFAERPEGSVSTLKIQRTQQEDSAVYLCASSLLTDPRLTNYGYTFGSGTRLTVV.

The gene calls are TRBV19 and TRBJ2-7, with D unresolved. The CDR3 is made up of 13 amino acids. V lost 5 bases to trimming and J lost 0 bases, with 8 bases between them. Germline V CDR1 and CDR2: LNHDA, SQIVND (reference sequence). CDR3 DNA sequence: TGTGCCAGTAGTTTTGACATCTCCTACGAGCAGTACTTC. As protein: CASSFDISYEQYF.

This clone occurred once. CDR3 sequence (DNA): TGTGCCAGCAGCTCCGGGACGAACACCGGGGAGCTGTTTTTT. Translation: CASSSGTNTGELFF. The chain is built from TRBV7-7 and TRBJ2-2, with D possibly matching TRBD2 (5 bases). This CDR3 is 14 amino acids long. The V gene lost 4 bases and the J gene lost 0 bases, with 6 bases spanning the gap. CDR1 is SSHAT, CDR2 FNYEAQ, per germline (reference sequence).

The chain has TRBV6-1 and TRBJ2-3; 7 bases align to TRBD1. The CDR3 extends over 14 amino acids. Germline V CDR1 and CDR2: MNHNS, SASEGT. With 2 bases clipped from V and 4 bases from J, the junction kept 3 bases outside the gene matches. CDR3 in amino acids: CASSELGGSDTQYF. CDR3 sequence (DNA): TGTGCCAGCAGTGAATTAGGGGGCTCAGATACGCAGTATTTT.

The J gene is TRBJ1-1, the V gene TRBV4-3; 8 nucleotides line up with TRBD1. The CDR3 is 17 amino acids. Germline V lookup: CDR1 LGHNA, CDR2 YSLEER. The V and J ends lost 0 bases and 1 base, in that order; junction bases with no gene match: 7. The CDR3 nucleotides are TGCGCCAGCAGCCAAGATCCGTCCGGGACAGGGAACACTGAAGCTTTCTTT. This sequence encodes CASSQDPSGTGNTEAFF.

The chain joins TRBV6-1 to TRBJ2-7; maybe TRBD1 (6 bases). V was clipped by 6 bases and J by 3 bases, with 18 bases between them. The CDR3 contains 15 residues. Germline lookup yields CDR1 MNHNS and CDR2 SASEGT. The CDR3 spells CASRHTGIGDYEQYF. Here the CDR3 DNA reads TGTGCCAGCAGACACACAGGGATTGGAGACTACGAGCAGTACTTC.

The chain links TRBV6-5 to TRBJ1-3, with D uncertain. The CDR3 has 11 amino acids. Trimming took off 5 bases at V and 15 bases at J, with 14 bases between the two ends. Per germline, CDR1 MNHEY and CDR2 SVGAGI. DNA of the CDR3: TGTGCCAGCAGTGAATTGAGGGAAGGATATTTT. Its protein product is CASSELREGYF.

The V and J genes are TRBV6-1 and TRBJ1-2; no definite D call. The CDR3 is made up of 12 amino acids. V was pared by 2 bases and J by 7 bases, with 8 bases between. Germline V gives CDR1 MNHNS, CDR2 SASEGT. The CDR3: CASSESRAGYTF. CDR3 sequence (DNA): TGTGCCAGCAGTGAAAGTCGAGCTGGCTACACCTTC.

CDR3 sequence: CASSQRVTGELFF. The CDR3 DNA is TGCGCCAGCAGCCAACGGGTGACCGGGGAGCTGTTTTTT. This chain connects TRBV4-3 to TRBJ2-2, with D hard to call. The germline gives CDR1 LGHNA, CDR2 YSLEER. The CDR3 runs 13 residues. V was trimmed by 2 bases and J by 5 bases, leaving 6 bases between them.